The present TCR beta chain was sequenced within a study of T cell repertoires in aging, cancer and after chemotherapy. About the research overall: Over several months to years, re-sampled healthy donor repertoires clearly shared clones.

V was trimmed by 5 bases and J by 7 bases, leaving 15 bases between them. From germline, CDR1 is SGHKS and CDR2 YYEKEE (reference sequence). The CDR3 extends over 14 amino acids. TCR beta rearrangements were amplified from peripheral blood genomic DNA. TRB rearrangements spanning V, D and J were amplified using mixed TRB-A/B primers. One entry per CDR3 protein, called by TCRdb with MiXCR from the multiplex PCR reads. The table lists around 12,000 distinct CDR3 sequences, roughly a third of them singletons. The V and J genes are TRBV5-5 and TRBJ1-4; D call uncertain. Input material: blood. The receptor was derived from a human donor in good health. The donor label of this sample is uncertain. The CDR3 DNA follows: TGTGCCAGCAGGTGGGCCCACCTGGGTGAAAAACTGTTTTTT. Protein product: CASRWAHLGEKLFF. Drawing the rest from reference TRBV5-5 and TRBJ1-4, the complete variable domain is DAGVTQSPTHLIKTRGQQVTLRCSPISGHKSVSWYQQVLGQGPQFIFQYYEKEERGRGNFPDRFSARQFPNYSSELNVNALLLGDSALYLCASRWAHLGEKLFFGSGTQLSVL.